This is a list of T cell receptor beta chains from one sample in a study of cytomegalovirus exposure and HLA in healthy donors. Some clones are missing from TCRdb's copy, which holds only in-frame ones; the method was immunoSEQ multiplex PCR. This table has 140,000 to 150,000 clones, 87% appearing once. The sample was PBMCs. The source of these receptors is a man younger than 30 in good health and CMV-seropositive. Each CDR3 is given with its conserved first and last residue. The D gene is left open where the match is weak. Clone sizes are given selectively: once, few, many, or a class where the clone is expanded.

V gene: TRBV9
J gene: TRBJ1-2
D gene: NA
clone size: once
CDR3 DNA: TGTGCCAGCAGCGTAAGTCCAGCGACAGACTATGGCTACACCTTC
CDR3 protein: CASSVSPATDYGYTF

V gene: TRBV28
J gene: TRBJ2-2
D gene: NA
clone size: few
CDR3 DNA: TGTGCCAGCAGTCCGCTGAGGATGGCCACCGGGGAGCTGTTTTTT
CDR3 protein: CASSPLRMATGELFF

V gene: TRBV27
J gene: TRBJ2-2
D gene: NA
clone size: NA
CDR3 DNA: TGTGCCAGCAGTTTGATCGTCACAGGGTATACCGGGGAGCTGTTTTTT
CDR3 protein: CASSLIVTGYTGELFF

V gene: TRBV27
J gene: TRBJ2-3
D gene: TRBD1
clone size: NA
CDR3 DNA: TGTGCCAGCAGTTCCATGTCCGGGACAGCTAGCACAGATACGCAGTATTTT
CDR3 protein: CASSSMSGTASTDTQYF

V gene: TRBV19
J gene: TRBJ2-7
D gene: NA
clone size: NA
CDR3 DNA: TGTGCCAGTAGTACCGGGGGTTACGAGCAGTACTTC
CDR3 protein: CASSTGGYEQYF

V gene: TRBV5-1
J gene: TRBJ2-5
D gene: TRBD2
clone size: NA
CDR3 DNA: TGCGCCAGCAGCCCGAGGACTAGCGGGAGGTCGGAGACCCAGTACTTC
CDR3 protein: CASSPRTSGRSETQYF

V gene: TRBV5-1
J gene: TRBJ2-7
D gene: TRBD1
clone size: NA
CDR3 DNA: TGCGCCAGCAGCGTGGACAGGGAAGTCGTAATTTGGTACTTC
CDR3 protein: CASSVDREVVIWYF

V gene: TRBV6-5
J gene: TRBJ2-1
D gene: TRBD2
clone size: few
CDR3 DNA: TGTGCCAGCAGCCCTGGGGGGGAGGAGCAGTTCTTC
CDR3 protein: CASSPGGEEQFF

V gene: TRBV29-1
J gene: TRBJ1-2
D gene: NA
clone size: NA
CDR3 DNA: TGCAGCGTTGAAGATCTGGGGGGTGGCTACACCTTC
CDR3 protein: CSVEDLGGGYTF

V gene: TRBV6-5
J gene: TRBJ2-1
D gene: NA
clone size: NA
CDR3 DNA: TGTGCCAGCAGTTACTCCGGACAGTACAATGAGCAGTTCTTC
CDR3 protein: CASSYSGQYNEQFF

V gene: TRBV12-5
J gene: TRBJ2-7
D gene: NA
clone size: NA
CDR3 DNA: TGTGCTAGTGGTTTGAGTCCTAGCGTATCCTACGAGCAGTACTTC
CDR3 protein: CASGLSPSVSYEQYF

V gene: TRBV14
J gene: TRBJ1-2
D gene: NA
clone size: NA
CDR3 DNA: TGTGCCAGCAGCCCGACCGGGGGGCCTGCTAACTATGGCTACACCTTC
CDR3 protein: CASSPTGGPANYGYTF

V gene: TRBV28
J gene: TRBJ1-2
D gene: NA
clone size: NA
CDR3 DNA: TGTGCCAGCAGGATGCTCTCCGGGTCCTATGGCTACACCTTC
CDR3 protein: CASRMLSGSYGYTF

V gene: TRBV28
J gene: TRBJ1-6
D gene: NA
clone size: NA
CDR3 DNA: TGTGCCAGCAGTTTGAACAGGGAGAATTCACCCCTCCACTTT
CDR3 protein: CASSLNRENSPLHF

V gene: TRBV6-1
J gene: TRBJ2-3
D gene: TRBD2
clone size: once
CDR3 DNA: TGTGCCAGCGCCCCCGCAGCGGGGGGGATGGATACGCAGTATTTT
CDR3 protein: CASAPAAGGMDTQYF

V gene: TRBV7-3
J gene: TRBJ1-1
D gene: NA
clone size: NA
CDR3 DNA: TGTGCCAGCAGCTTAAAGGCCAGGGGAACTGAAGCTTTCTTT
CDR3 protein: CASSLKARGTEAFF